This T cell receptor beta chain was sequenced for a study of T-cell memory formation after mild COVID-19. Whole-study context: Clusters were largely donor specific.

This clonotype appeared many times. Its antigen remains unidentified. The CDR3 consists of 16 residues. J lost 0 bases, V lost 5 bases, and 5 bases had no gene match. Germline CDR1 reads SEHNR; CDR2 reads FQNEAQ (reference sequence). Whole-study results and caveats: Most CD4+ clones that shrank were in CM and EM, while CD8+ ones turned up in EMRA. CD4/CD8 balance held among clones contracting day 15 to 85, and later expanders leaned CD4+. Researchers found some responding clones in pre-infection memory, a sign that cross-reactive memory joined.

TCRdb itself ran the 5' RACE reads through MiXCR, one entry per CDR3 protein. The data show 190,000 or so distinct CDR3 sequences, over 20% seen once. Sequenced material: PBMCs or a T cell subset sorted from them (not recorded which). The clonotype originates from an adult woman who had mild COVID-19 (a few samples of this study predate the infection). Cell type and time point are not known. V and J are TRBV7-9 and TRBJ2-3; TRBD2 matches at 10 bases. The CDR3 bases are TGTGCCAGCAGCGACCATAGCGGGAGGAGCACAGATACGCAGTATTTT. Translation gives CASSDHSGRSTDTQYF.